This T cell receptor (beta chain) was recorded in a study of beta chain features in type 1 diabetes. cDNA synthesis used the whole RNA isolate, giving expressed TCRB sequences. This table comes from immunoSEQ multiplex PCR, and its TCRdb copy is limited to in-frame clones, with some not included. The table includes 300,000 to 400,000 clones, roughly 12% detected once. Germline V gene data show CDR1 as LNHDA and CDR2 as SQIVND (reference sequence). The CDR3 extends over 14 amino acids. The germline V and J ends were trimmed by 5 bases and 8 bases, with 16 bases remaining between them. Sequenced sample: naive CD4+ T cells from blood. The rearrangement links TRBV19 to TRBJ2-1; D might be TRBD2 (5 bases). This receptor was taken from a man in his late teens or twenties in good health. The CDR3 DNA reads as TGTGCCAGTAGTTTCGGGTCGGAGGTGGATGAGCAGTTCTTC. Encoded protein: CASSFGSEVDEQFF.